The text below deals with one TCR beta chain. Its antigen is not known. Sequenced by immunoSEQ multiplex PCR; TCRdb stores in-frame clones only, minus some. In the table there are approximately 18,000 clones, around 72% of which are singletons. The CDR3 contains 16 residues. The germline gives CDR1 LNHNV, CDR2 YYDKDF (reference sequence). V lost 0 bases to trimming and J lost 3 bases, with 14 bases between them. The sample originates from a study of CXCR4 blockade with PD-1 therapy in pancreatic cancer. General study points: Clone frequency correlated with its number of distinct nucleotide rearrangements. Sequencing covered TCRbeta chains only, not alpha chains. Intratumoral clonality (mean roughly 0.14) exceeded healthy blood (0.05) but did not track survival.

No neoadjuvant therapy was given before resection to the patients supplying these archived tumor blocks. What was sequenced was tumor tissue. This TCR derives from a human donor with pancreatic ductal adenocarcinoma. This chain connects TRBV15 to TRBJ1-2; D is perhaps TRBD1 (6 bases). CDR3 nucleotides: TGTGCCACCAGCAGAGAACCCAGGGCAGGGGACTATGGCTACACCTTC. Encoded protein: CATSREPRAGDYGYTF.